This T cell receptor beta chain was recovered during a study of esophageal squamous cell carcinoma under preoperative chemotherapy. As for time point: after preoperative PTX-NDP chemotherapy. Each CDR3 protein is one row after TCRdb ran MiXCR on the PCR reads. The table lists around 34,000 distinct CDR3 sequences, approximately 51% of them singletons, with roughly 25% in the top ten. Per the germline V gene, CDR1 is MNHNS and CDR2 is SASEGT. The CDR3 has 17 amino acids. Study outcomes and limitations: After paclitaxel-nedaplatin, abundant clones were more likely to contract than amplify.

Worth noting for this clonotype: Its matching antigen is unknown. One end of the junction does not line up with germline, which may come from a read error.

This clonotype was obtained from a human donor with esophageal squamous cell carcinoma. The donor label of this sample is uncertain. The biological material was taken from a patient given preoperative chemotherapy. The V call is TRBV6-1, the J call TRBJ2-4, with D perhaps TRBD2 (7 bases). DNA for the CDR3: TGTGCCAGCAGTCCGGGACGCGGGGGCCGTGACCAAAACACTCAGTACTTC. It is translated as CASSPGRGGRDQNTQYF.